The 23 T cell receptor beta chains in this list originate from one sample, sequenced in a study of response to subunit inactivated influenza vaccine. Via MiXCR, TCRdb re-called the RT-PCR reads, giving one row per CDR3 protein. The sample shows about 170,000 distinct CDR3 sequences, about 10% of them seen only once. This specimen was CD8+ T cells sorted from PBMCs, taken roughly 24 months after vaccination. The receptors were gathered from a man aged 50-75 years who received an inactivated influenza vaccine.

This clonotype was counted between two and nine times. The rearrangement links TRBV27 to TRBJ2-1; 14 bases line up with TRBD2. This CDR3 contains 16 residues. V lost 5 bases and J lost 7; bases outside the gene matches: 7. In germline, CDR1 is MNHEY, CDR2 SMNVEV (reference sequence). This CDR3 reads CASSVGTSGSINEQFF. Written as DNA, the CDR3 is TGTGCCAGCAGTGTAGGGACTAGCGGGAGTATAAATGAGCAGTTCTTC.

A few counts support this clonotype. The rearrangement uses TRBV4-3 and TRBJ2-3; 8 nucleotides align to TRBD2. J lost 15 bases, V lost 3 bases, and 17 bases had no gene match. The germline gives CDR1 LGHNA, CDR2 YSLEER. This CDR3 has 15 residues. The CDR3, as DNA: TGCGCCAGCAGCCAGATAGCGGGGATAACAGATACGCGTTATTTT. This sequence encodes CASSQIAGITDTRYF.

The rearrangement links TRBV27 to TRBJ2-7; 12 bases agree with TRBD2. Germline V gene lookup returns CDR1 MNHEY and CDR2 SMNVEV (reference sequence). This CDR3 is built from 15 residues. V lost 2 bases, J lost 4 bases, and 3 bases stayed unmatched. The CDR3 region has the DNA TGTGCCAGCAGTTTACTAGCGGGAGGGGGGTACGAGCAGTACTTC. The encoded protein is CASSLLAGGGYEQYF.

This clonotype was detected many times. The rearrangement uses TRBV4-3 and TRBJ2-1, with 7 bases lining up with TRBD2. This CDR3 has 15 residues. The junction had 9 bases not matched to a gene; V was cut back by 6 bases and J by 4 bases. Germline values: CDR1 LGHNA, CDR2 YSLEER. CDR3: CASSWTSGVYNEQFF. CDR3 DNA: TGCGCCAGCAGTTGGACGAGCGGGGTTTACAATGAGCAGTTCTTC.

CDR3 coding DNA: TGTGCCAGCAGCCCCGGGACAAAGACCTACGAGCAGTACTTC. This translates into CASSPGTKTYEQYF. The chain carries TRBV7-9 and TRBJ2-7; possible D gene TRBD1, 6 bases. The CDR3 loop spans 14 amino acids. Trimming took off 5 bases at V and 2 bases at J, with 13 bases between the two ends. Looked up from germline, CDR1 is SEHNR and CDR2 is FQNEAQ (reference sequence).

This clonotype was observed a few times. The V call is TRBV4-1, the J call TRBJ2-7, with TRBD2 matching over 7 bases. The CDR3 is made up of 17 amino acids. The V gene end was trimmed by 0 bases and the J gene end by 2 bases; junction bases not matched to a gene: 10. CDR1 and CDR2 from the germline V gene are MGHRA and YSYEKL. The CDR3 sequence: CASSQDWAREGTYEQYF. CDR3 nucleotide sequence: TGCGCCAGCAGCCAAGATTGGGCCAGGGAGGGGACCTACGAGCAGTACTTC.

This clonotype has just a few counts. The genes are TRBV20-1 and TRBJ2-5; D call uncertain. Germline CDR1 is DFQATT and CDR2 is SNEGSKA (reference sequence). V lost 1 base, J lost 0 bases, and 3 bases lay in between. The CDR3 has 12 residues. The CDR3 region has the DNA TGCAGTGCTAGAGCCTACCAAGAGACCCAGTACTTC. Translating gives CSARAYQETQYF.

The chain recombines TRBV7-9 with TRBJ2-7; D is possibly TRBD2 (5 bases). Germline CDR1 and CDR2: SEHNR and FQNEAQ (reference sequence). V was trimmed by 5 bases and J by 2 bases, leaving 10 bases between them. The CDR3 consists of 13 residues. Written as DNA, the CDR3 is TGTGCCAGCAGCCGAAGCGGAACCTACGAGCAGTACTTC. This translates into CASSRSGTYEQYF. Filled out from reference TRBV7-9 and TRBJ2-7, the complete variable domain reads DTGVSQNPRHKITKRGQNVTFRCDPISEHNRLYWYRQTLGQGPEFLTYFQNEAQLEKSRLLSDRFSAERPKGSFSTLEIQRTEQGDSAMYLCASSRSGTYEQYFGPGTRLTVT.

This rearrangement joins TRBV28 to TRBJ2-5; 8 bases match TRBD1. There are 17 residues in the CDR3. Germline loops: CDR1 MDHEN, CDR2 SYDVKM. V shed 8 bases and J 0 bases; nucleotides not matched to a gene: 14. In nucleotides, the CDR3 is TGTGCCAGCTCCCCAGGGGGCTTAGGTGGGGACCAAGAGACCCAGTACTTC. It is translated as CASSPGGLGGDQETQYF. The whole variable domain, filled in from reference TRBV28 and TRBJ2-5, reads DVKVTQSSRYLVKRTGEKVFLECVQDMDHENMFWYRQDPGLGLRLIYFSYDVKMKEKGDIPEGYSVSREKKERFSLILESASTNQTSMYLCASSPGGLGGDQETQYFGPGTRLLVL.

The chain has TRBV4-3 and TRBJ1-4; 11 bases map to TRBD1. CDR3 length: 17 amino acids. The germline CDR1 and CDR2 sequences are LGHNA and YSLEER. Trimming cost V 0 bases and J 7 bases; bases outside gene matches: 7. The DNA for the CDR3 is TGCGCCAGCAGCCAAGATTATTACGGGACAGGGGGTGAAAAACTGTTTTTT. Amino acids: CASSQDYYGTGGEKLFF.

This clonotype came up many times. CDR3 DNA: TGCGCCAGCAGCCAAGAAAGGTTACAAGAGACCCAGTACTTC. This translates into CASSQERLQETQYF. The V and J genes are TRBV4-1 and TRBJ2-5; D unresolved. V was cut by 0 bases and J by 2 bases, with 7 bases left in between. CDR1 and CDR2 from the germline V gene are MGHRA and YSYEKL. The CDR3 covers 14 residues.

The sample holds many counts of this clonotype. The rearrangement joins TRBV7-8 to TRBJ2-3; TRBD2 is a possible D gene (5 bases). The V end was cut by 2 bases, the J end by 3 bases, with 12 bases between. Germline lookup yields CDR1 SGHVS and CDR2 FQNEAQ. This CDR3 contains 15 residues. The CDR3 DNA reads TGTGCCAGCAGCTTACTTTCCGGGGATACAGATACGCAGTATTTT. It translates to CASSLLSGDTDTQYF. The full variable domain, with the rest looked up from reference TRBV7-8 and TRBJ2-3, is GAGVSQSPRYKVAKRGQDVALRCDPISGHVSLFWYQQALGQGPEFLTYFQNEAQLDKSGLPSDRFFAERPEGSVSTLKIQRTQQEDSAVYLCASSLLSGDTDTQYFGPGTRLTVL.

This clonotype is a singleton in its sample. The rearrangement uses TRBV4-3 and TRBJ1-2; possible D gene TRBD1, 5 bases. The CDR3 covers 17 residues. Trimming took 0 bases from V and 6 from J, leaving 20 bases between them. Per the germline V gene, CDR1 is LGHNA and CDR2 is YSLEER. The CDR3 nucleotides read TGCGCCAGCAGCCAAGACCCTCTCGGGGCAGGAAGGGATGGCTACACCTTC. Translating gives CASSQDPLGAGRDGYTF.

This clonotype was found a few times. This sequence joins TRBV6-2 or TRBV6-3 and TRBJ2-7; D remains unclear. Trimming took off 6 bases at V and 3 bases at J, with 12 bases between the two ends. Germline assignment: CDR1 MNHEY and CDR2 SVGEGT. CDR3 length: 13 residues. The CDR3 coding sequence is TGTGCCAGCAGCCCTTCCGTCCTCTACGAGCAGTACTTC. This encodes CASSPSVLYEQYF.

The gene calls are TRBV11-1 and TRBJ1-2, with D hard to call. V was pared by 5 bases and J by 3 bases, with 28 bases between. Germline CDR1 is SGHAT and CDR2 is FQDESV (reference sequence). The CDR3 contains 19 residues. CDR3 sequence reads: CASSPHRATMATGDYGYTF. The CDR3 nucleotides read TGTGCCAGCAGCCCCCATCGGGCGACTATGGCTACGGGCGACTATGGCTACACCTTC.

This clonotype was detected only a few times. The genes are TRBV29-1 and TRBJ2-7; tentative D call: TRBD1 (5 bases). V was cut by 6 bases and J by 3 bases, with 15 bases left in between. CDR3 length: 13 amino acids. Germline CDR1 SQVTM, CDR2 ANQGSEA. The CDR3 DNA reads as TGCAGCGTAGAAAAACGTGACAGCTACGAGCAGTACTTC. This translates into CSVEKRDSYEQYF.

In this sample, this clonotype turned up a few times. The V gene is TRBV30, the J gene TRBJ2-1, with D tentatively TRBD1 or TRBD2 (5 bases each). The CDR3 runs 13 residues. The germline V gene has CDR1 GTSNPN and CDR2 SVGIG (reference sequence). The CDR3 nucleotides read TGTGCTTCCATCCGGGACGCGGACAATGAGCAGTTCTTC. Protein sequence: CASIRDADNEQFF.

This clonotype has at least ten counts. The chain carries TRBV5-5 and TRBJ2-1; D is undetermined. V was cut by 7 bases and J by 4 bases, with 12 bases left in between. This CDR3 spans 13 amino acids. CDR1 and CDR2 from the germline V gene are SGHKS and YYEKEE (reference sequence). The CDR3 nucleotides read TGTGCCAGCTTGGACCTTGAGTACAATGAGCAGTTCTTC. Protein sequence: CASLDLEYNEQFF.

The chain recombines TRBV28 with TRBJ1-2; no clear D. V was shortened by 2 bases and J by 4 bases, with 11 bases between the two germline ends. The CDR3 spans 14 residues. Germline CDR1 MDHEN, CDR2 SYDVKM. The CDR3 nucleotides read TGTGCCAGCAGTTTAGGAAGAGTAATCTATGGCTACACCTTC. Amino acids: CASSLGRVIYGYTF.

This clonotype has more than one count but fewer than ten. The V gene is TRBV4-2, the J gene TRBJ1-3; a possible D gene is TRBD1 (5 bases). This CDR3 region has 15 residues. The germline V gene encodes CDR1 LGHNA and CDR2 YNFKEQ. Trimming pared 1 base from V and 1 base from J, leaving 8 bases between. CDR3: CASSQGTNSGNTIYF. The DNA of the CDR3 is TGTGCCAGCAGCCAAGGGACAAATTCTGGAAACACCATATATTTT.

This clonotype has just a few counts. This chain uses TRBV4-2 with TRBJ2-3; no clear D gene. This CDR3 has 15 amino acids. V lost 0 bases and J 2 bases, leaving 9 bases between the germline ends. Germline CDR1 LGHNA, CDR2 YNFKEQ. In DNA, the CDR3 is TGTGCCAGCAGCCAAGATTGGCAGATCACAGATACGCAGTATTTT. Translated: CASSQDWQITDTQYF.

This clonotype has only a few counts. The CDR3 sequence: CASSSPGVSYNEQFF. The CDR3 DNA sequence: TGTGCCAGCAGCTCTCCAGGGGTTTCCTACAATGAGCAGTTCTTC. This chain uses TRBV7-2 with TRBJ2-1; possibly TRBD1 for D (6 bases). V was clipped by 4 bases and J by 1 base, with 11 bases between them. Germline V gene data show CDR1 as SGHTA and CDR2 as FQGNSA. CDR3 size: 15 residues.

The gene calls are TRBV20-1 and TRBJ2-5; tentatively, D is TRBD1 or TRBD2 (5 bases each). From germline, CDR1 is DFQATT and CDR2 SNEGSKA (reference sequence). Trimming removed 3 bases from V and 5 bases from J, with 10 bases in between. This CDR3 is 12 amino acids long. CDR3 coding DNA: TGCAGTGCTAGCGGGGACGTCGAGACCCAGTACTTC. Protein sequence: CSASGDVETQYF.